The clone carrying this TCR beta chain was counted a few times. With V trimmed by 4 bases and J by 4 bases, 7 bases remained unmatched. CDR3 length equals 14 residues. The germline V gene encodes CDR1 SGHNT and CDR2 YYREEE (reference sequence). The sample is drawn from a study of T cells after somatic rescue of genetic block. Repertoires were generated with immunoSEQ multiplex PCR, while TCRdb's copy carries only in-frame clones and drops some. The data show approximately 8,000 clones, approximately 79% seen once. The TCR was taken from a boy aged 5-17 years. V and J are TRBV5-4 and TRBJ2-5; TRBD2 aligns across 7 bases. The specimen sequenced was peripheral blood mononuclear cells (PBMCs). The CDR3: CASSPSSGGETQYF. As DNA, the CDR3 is TGTGCCAGCAGCCCCTCTTCGGGGGGAGAGACCCAGTACTTC. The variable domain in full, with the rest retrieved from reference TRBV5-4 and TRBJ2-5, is ETGVTQSPTHLIKTRGQQVTLRCSSQSGHNTVSWYQQALGQGPQFIFQYYREEENGRGNFPPRFSGLQFPNYSSELNVNALELDDSALYLCASSPSSGGETQYFGPGTRLLVL.